The sequence of this T cell receptor (beta chain) was determined in a study of response to subunit inactivated influenza vaccine. In its sample, this clonotype was seen a few times. CDR3 length: 10 residues. CDR1 is SGHAT and CDR2 is FQDESV in the germline V gene (reference sequence). Trimming cost V 5 bases and J 7 bases, with 5 bases left between them. Using its own MiXCR run on the RT-PCR reads, TCRdb lists one record per CDR3 protein. Among some 200,000 distinct CDR3 sequences listed, around 12% were seen once. These same records also appear under a second study, on T cells expressing NK-cell markers. That source adds: Synthesis of TCR beta cDNA relied on 5'RACE template switching carrying UMIs. TCR beta repertoires came from sorted CD3+CD56+NKG2C+, CD3+CD56+NKG2C- and CD3+CD56-NKG2C+ T cells. In over 5 donors, dominant CD3+CD56+NKG2C+ clonotypes ranked among the top 10 CD8+ clonotypes. These same clonotypes (in several donors) also led the CD3+CD56-NKG2C+ fraction.

The receptor was derived from a man aged 50 or older who received an inactivated influenza vaccine. The chain uses TRBV11-1 and TRBJ1-1, with D uncertain. The material sequenced was CD8+ T cells sorted from PBMCs, taken less than 13 days after vaccination. This chain's CDR3 is CASSDHEAFF. CDR3 coding DNA: TGTGCCAGCAGCGATCATGAAGCTTTCTTT.